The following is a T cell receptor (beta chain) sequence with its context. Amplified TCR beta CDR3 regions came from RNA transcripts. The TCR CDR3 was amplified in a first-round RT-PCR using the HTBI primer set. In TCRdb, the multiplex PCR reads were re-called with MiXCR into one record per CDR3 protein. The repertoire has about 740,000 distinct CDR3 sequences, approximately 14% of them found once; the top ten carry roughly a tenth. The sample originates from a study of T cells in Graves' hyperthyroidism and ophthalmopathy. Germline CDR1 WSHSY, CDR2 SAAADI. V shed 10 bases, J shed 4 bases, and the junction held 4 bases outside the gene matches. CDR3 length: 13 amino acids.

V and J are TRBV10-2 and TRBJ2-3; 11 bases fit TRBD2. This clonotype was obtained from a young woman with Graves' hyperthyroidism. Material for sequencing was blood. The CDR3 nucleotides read TGCGCCACCCAGACTAGCGGGGCAGATACGCAGTATTTT. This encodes CATQTSGADTQYF.